The 26 T cell receptor beta chains given below trace back to one sample, sequenced in a study of beta chain features in type 1 diabetes. The study reverse transcribed the entire isolated RNA, so it sequenced expressed TCRB transcripts. Using immunoSEQ multiplex PCR, the repertoire was profiled, and TCRdb retains in-frame clones only, with some absent. This table has nearly 250,000 clones, 13% to 15% appearing once. Sequencing input: naive CD4+ T cells from blood. The origin of the receptors is a woman aged 40 to 50 in good health.

This clone was counted only a few times. V and J are TRBV5-1 and TRBJ2-7; perhaps TRBD1 as D (6 bases). This CDR3 region has 15 residues. Germline V gives CDR1 SGHRS, CDR2 YFSETQ. V gave up 4 bases and J gave up 0 bases, with 14 bases separating them. The CDR3 DNA reads as TGCGCCAGCAGCCAGGGACATCTGAGCTCCTACGAGCAGTACTTC. It codes for CASSQGHLSSYEQYF. Full variable domain (remainder filled in from reference TRBV5-1 and TRBJ2-7): KAGVTQTPRYLIKTRGQQVTLSCSPISGHRSVSWYQQTPGQGLQFLFEYFSETQRNKGNFPGRFSGRQFSNSRSEMNVSTLELGDSALYLCASSQGHLSSYEQYFGPGTRLTVT.

This chain links TRBV7-9 with TRBJ1-2; TRBD1 matches at 11 bases. V trimming: 5 bases; J trimming: 3 bases; junction bases outside the gene matches: 5. The CDR3 totals 15 residues. Germline lookup yields CDR1 SEHNR and CDR2 FQNEAQ (reference sequence). DNA of the CDR3: TGTGCCAGCAGCCTAGGACAGGGGGCTGACTATGGCTACACCTTC. It translates to CASSLGQGADYGYTF.

In this sample, this clone turned up a few times. This rearrangement joins TRBV29-1 to TRBJ1-4; D unclear. The CDR3 consists of 16 residues. Germline CDR1 reads SQVTM; CDR2 reads ANQGSEA. V shed 3 bases and J shed 5 bases, with 19 bases lying between them. Here the CDR3 reads CSVDTAAAEENEKLFF. DNA of the CDR3: TGCAGCGTTGACACTGCGGCCGCGGAAGAGAATGAAAAACTGTTTTTT.

This clone was seen only a few times. The rearrangement joins TRBV7-9 to TRBJ2-3; tentative D call: TRBD2 (6 bases). The CDR3 covers 15 residues. CDR1 SEHNR and CDR2 FQNEAQ come from the germline V gene (reference sequence). Trimming removed 5 bases at V and 0 bases at J, with 12 bases between. Written as DNA, the CDR3 is TGTGCCAGCAGCCCGGAGGGAGCTAGCACAGATACGCAGTATTTT. It yields the protein CASSPEGASTDTQYF.

This clone has more than one count but fewer than ten. The chain carries TRBV2 and TRBJ1-1; D is unresolved. Trimming left V 5 bases short and J 0 bases short, with 7 bases between. The CDR3 contains 13 residues. Germline V CDR1 and CDR2: SNHLY, FYNNEI. This CDR3 reads CASSTNMNTEAFF. CDR3 DNA sequence: TGTGCCAGCAGTACAAATATGAACACTGAAGCTTTCTTT.

The genes are TRBV19 and TRBJ2-1, with a possible D match to TRBD1 (6 bases). V was clipped by 8 bases and J by 4 bases, with 9 bases between them. This CDR3 spans 12 amino acids. The germline V gene encodes CDR1 LNHDA and CDR2 SQIVND (reference sequence). This CDR3 is CASQTGYNEQFF. CDR3 DNA sequence: TGTGCCAGTCAGACAGGTTACAATGAGCAGTTCTTC.

This clone was recorded a few times. CDR3 bases: TGTGCCATCAGTGAGTCGATGACTAGCCCTACAGATACGCAGTATTTT. Amino acid sequence: CAISESMTSPTDTQYF. The chain uses TRBV10-3 and TRBJ2-3; TRBD2 aligns across 7 bases. Germline trimming cut 0 bases from V and 3 bases from J; bases unmatched to any gene: 6. Germline V CDR1 and CDR2: ENHRY, SYGVKD. The CDR3 has 16 amino acids.

The chain uses TRBV15 and TRBJ1-4; perhaps TRBD1 as D (5 bases). V dropped 0 bases and J dropped 0 bases, with 8 bases sitting between them. Germline values: CDR1 LNHNV, CDR2 YYDKDF (reference sequence). The CDR3 consists of 16 residues. CDR3 bases: TGTGCCACCAGCAGAGAGGGGGGTCCAACTAATGAAAAACTGTTTTTT. Its translation: CATSREGGPTNEKLFF.

As for this clone: Other DNA sequences in the sample encode the same CDR3. The J gene is TRBJ1-1, the V gene TRBV10-3; 7 nucleotides line up with TRBD1. The CDR3 sequence is 13 residues long. The germline gives CDR1 ENHRY, CDR2 SYGVKD. J was trimmed by 1 base and V by 5 bases; bases with no gene match: 1. The CDR3 loop reads CAISRTGNTEAFF. CDR3 coding DNA: TGTGCCATCAGTCGGACAGGGAACACTGAAGCTTTCTTT.

This clone was seen a few times. V gene TRBV19 combines with J gene TRBJ1-2; 7 positions agree with TRBD1. V was clipped by 5 bases and J by 7 bases; unmatched bases: 10. CDR1 LNHDA and CDR2 SQIVND come from the germline V gene (reference sequence). CDR3 length: 14 residues. The CDR3 reads CASSSGTDAFGYTF. For the CDR3, the DNA is TGTGCCAGTAGTTCAGGGACAGATGCCTTTGGCTACACCTTC.

Here the CDR3 DNA reads TGTGCTAGCGGGGTCTTGAGCGAGCAGTACTTC. The encoded protein is CASGVLSEQYF. The genes are TRBV12-5 and TRBJ2-7, with D maybe TRBD2 (5 bases). The V and J ends lost 9 bases and 6 bases respectively, with 12 bases between them. Germline CDR1 and CDR2: LGHNT and FRNRAP. This CDR3 is 11 amino acids long.

This clone was recorded a few times. The CDR3 here is CASSPPAGGPGKTQYF. For the CDR3, the DNA is TGTGCCAGTTCCCCCCCAGCGGGGGGGCCTGGTAAGACCCAGTACTTC. V and J are TRBV19 and TRBJ2-5; 10 positions match TRBD2. Germline V CDR1 and CDR2: LNHDA, SQIVND (reference sequence). V dropped 8 bases and J dropped 6; count of bases not matched to a gene: 15. The CDR3 is made up of 16 amino acids.

This clone was detected a few times. This chain joins TRBV5-1 and TRBJ1-1; the match to TRBD1 covers 8 bases. V gave up 0 bases and J gave up 3 bases; unmatched junction bases: 7. The CDR3 totals 16 residues. Germline V lookup: CDR1 SGHRS, CDR2 YFSETQ. CDR3 in DNA: TGCGCCAGCAGCTTGGCAATCAGGGGGCCGGACACTGAAGCTTTCTTT. Protein: CASSLAIRGPDTEAFF.

V gene TRBV29-1 combines with J gene TRBJ2-2, with TRBD1 identical over 7 bases. Germline V gives CDR1 SQVTM, CDR2 ANQGSEA. V was clipped by 2 bases and J by 1 base; unmatched bases: 1. This CDR3 is built from 14 residues. The CDR3 is CSVERTGNTGELFF. The CDR3 region has the DNA TGCAGCGTTGAAAGGACAGGGAACACCGGGGAGCTGTTTTTT.

The chain is built from TRBV19 and TRBJ2-1; the D gene is possibly TRBD2 (6 bases). The CDR3 spans 13 residues. V lost 3 bases to trimming and J lost 13 bases, with 16 bases between them. Germline-derived CDR1 and CDR2 are LNHDA and SQIVND (reference sequence). CDR3 protein: CASSIALAPRQFF. The CDR3 DNA is TGTGCCAGTAGTATCGCACTAGCTCCGAGACAGTTCTTC. Full variable domain (outside the CDR3, taken from reference TRBV19 and TRBJ2-1): DGGITQSPKYLFRKEGQNVTLSCEQNLNHDAMYWYRQDPGQGLRLIYYSQIVNDFQKGDIAEGYSVSREKKESFPLTVTSAQKNPTAFYLCASSIALAPRQFFGPGTRLTVL.

This clone showed up just a few times. The V gene is TRBV4-2, the J gene TRBJ2-2; 7 nucleotides match TRBD1. The CDR3 has 18 amino acids. CDR1 is LGHNA and CDR2 is YNFKEQ in the germline V gene. V lost 0 bases, J lost 0 bases, and 7 bases stayed unmatched. CDR3 in amino acids: CASSQENGQGANTGELFF. Here the CDR3 DNA reads TGTGCCAGCAGCCAAGAGAACGGGCAGGGGGCGAACACCGGGGAGCTGTTTTTT.

This clone was counted only a few times. The chain recombines TRBV29-1 with TRBJ2-3; no clear D. CDR1 is SQVTM and CDR2 is ANQGSEA in the germline V gene. The CDR3 length is 13 residues. Deletions cut 6 bases from V and 2 bases from J, with 12 bases between. CDR3 loop: CSVAGSNTDTQYF. The CDR3, as DNA: TGCAGCGTCGCCGGGTCTAACACAGATACGCAGTATTTT.

In this sample, this clone turned up once. This chain joins TRBV5-1 and TRBJ2-3; D is possibly TRBD1 (6 bases). Germline values: CDR1 SGHRS, CDR2 YFSETQ. V gave up 1 base and J gave up 3 bases, with 15 bases separating them. CDR3 size: 16 residues. CDR3 coding DNA: TGCGCCAGCAGCTTGTCCGACAGGTTGGGGACAGATACGCAGTATTTT. Residues: CASSLSDRLGTDTQYF.

The rearrangement joins TRBV7-2 to TRBJ2-1; D unclear. Germline V gene data show CDR1 as SGHTA and CDR2 as FQGNSA. Trimming left V 3 bases short and J 5 bases short, with 11 bases between. CDR3 length equals 14 residues. The CDR3 region has the DNA TGTGCCAGCAGCTTCCTAGGTGCGAACAATGAGCAGTTCTTC. Translation gives CASSFLGANNEQFF.

This rearrangement joins TRBV19 to TRBJ1-5, with 8 bases matching TRBD1. The CDR3 extends over 18 amino acids. The germline V gene encodes CDR1 LNHDA and CDR2 SQIVND (reference sequence). V shed 2 bases and J 5 bases; nucleotides not matched to a gene: 14. CDR3 in amino acids: CASSIPRPRQGADQPQHF. The CDR3 DNA reads as TGTGCCAGTAGTATACCCCGCCCTCGCCAGGGGGCCGATCAGCCCCAGCATTTT.

This clone was seen a few times. J is TRBJ2-5 and V is TRBV7-2, with D possibly TRBD2 on 6 matching bases. The V gene's germline CDR1 is SGHTA and CDR2 FQGNSA. This CDR3 has 15 amino acids. V lost 8 bases to trimming and J lost 5 bases, with 21 bases between them. The DNA of the CDR3 is TGTGCCAGCCTATTGAGGGACTCATACGGGGAGACCCAGTACTTC. This translates into CASLLRDSYGETQYF.

This clone was counted between two and nine times. The sample contains more than one DNA sequence encoding this CDR3. This rearrangement joins TRBV15 to TRBJ1-2; D remains ambiguous. Germline V gene data show CDR1 as LNHNV and CDR2 as YYDKDF (reference sequence). The CDR3 contains 14 residues. V lost 0 bases, J lost 2 bases, and 7 bases lay in between. CDR3 sequence (DNA): TGTGCCACCAGCAGAGATCGGGGAAACTATGGCTACACCTTC. This sequence encodes CATSRDRGNYGYTF.

The chain uses TRBV19 and TRBJ1-1; possibly TRBD1 for D (6 bases). The V end lost 3 bases, the J end lost 10 bases, and 21 bases lay between the germline ends. Germline CDR1 is LNHDA and CDR2 is SQIVND (reference sequence). The CDR3 consists of 15 residues. The CDR3 reads CASSIGGQGIRRAFF. For the CDR3, the DNA is TGTGCCAGTAGTATCGGGGGGCAGGGGATCCGGCGAGCTTTCTTT.

The chain combines TRBV5-4 with TRBJ2-1, with 12 bases that match TRBD2. The CDR3 contains 13 residues. V shed 4 bases and J 10 bases; nucleotides not matched to a gene: 3. Germline values: CDR1 SGHNT, CDR2 YYREEE (reference sequence). The CDR3 sequence: CASSGGLAGEQFF. DNA for the CDR3: TGTGCCAGCAGCGGAGGACTAGCGGGGGAGCAGTTCTTC.

The gene calls are TRBV6-6 and TRBJ1-2; no clear D. Trimming took 8 bases from V and 7 from J, leaving 20 bases between them. The germline V gene has CDR1 MNHNY and CDR2 SVGAGI (reference sequence). CDR3 length: 14 residues. The CDR3: CASSTILSAGGYTF. CDR3 coding DNA: TGTGCCAGCTCAACAATACTTTCAGCAGGTGGCTACACCTTC.

This clone was seen a handful of times. The CDR3 nucleotides are TGTGCCAGCAGCGTAGGTGAACTAGCGCGTCCTTTGTACTTC. Residues: CASSVGELARPLYF. The J gene is TRBJ2-7, the V gene TRBV9; 7 positions agree with TRBD2. This CDR3 is 14 amino acids long. V was pared by 0 bases and J by 12 bases, with 12 bases of the junction left unmatched. The germline V gene has CDR1 SGDLS and CDR2 YYNGEE. Filled out from reference TRBV9 and TRBJ2-7, the complete variable domain reads DSGVTQTPKHLITATGQRVTLRCSPRSGDLSVYWYQQSLDQGLQFLIQYYNGEERAKGNILERFSAQQFPDLHSELNLSSLELGDSALYFCASSVGELARPLYFGPGTRLTVT.